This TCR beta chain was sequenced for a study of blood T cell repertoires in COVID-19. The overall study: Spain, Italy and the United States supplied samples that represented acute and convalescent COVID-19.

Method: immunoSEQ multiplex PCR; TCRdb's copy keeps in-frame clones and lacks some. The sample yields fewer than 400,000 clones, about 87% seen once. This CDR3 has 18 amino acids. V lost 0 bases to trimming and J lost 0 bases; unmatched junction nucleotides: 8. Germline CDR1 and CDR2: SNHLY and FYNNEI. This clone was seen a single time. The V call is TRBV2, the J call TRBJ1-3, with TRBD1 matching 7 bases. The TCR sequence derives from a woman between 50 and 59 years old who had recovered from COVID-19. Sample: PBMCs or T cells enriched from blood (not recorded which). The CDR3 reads CASSEAPETGFSGNTIYF. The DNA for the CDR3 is TGTGCCAGCAGTGAAGCTCCCGAGACAGGGTTCTCTGGAAACACCATATATTTT.